This entry lists 4 T cell receptor beta chains sequenced from one sample in a study of T cell responses to AZD1222 COVID-19 vaccine. Using immunoSEQ multiplex PCR, the repertoire was profiled, and TCRdb retains in-frame clones only, with some absent. The sample consists of about 120,000 clones, 85% to 90% of them appearing once. The specimen was peripheral blood, collected on day 0 of AZD1222 vaccination. All receptors come from an adult in good health.

The chain joins TRBV11-3 to TRBJ2-1; D remains ambiguous. The CDR3 has 14 residues. V lost 4 bases, J lost 0 bases, and 7 bases lay in between. Germline CDR1 reads SGHNT; CDR2 reads YENEEA. The CDR3 sequence is CASSSQSSYNEQFF. In nucleotides, the CDR3 is TGTGCCAGCAGCTCCCAAAGCTCCTACAATGAGCAGTTCTTC.

V is TRBV2 and J is TRBJ1-2; 7 positions agree with TRBD1. V lost 2 bases and J lost 8; bases outside the gene matches: 2. Germline V gene sequence: CDR1 SNHLY, CDR2 FYNNEI. CDR3 size: 12 residues. CDR3 loop: CASSERGHGYTF. The CDR3 region has the DNA TGTGCCAGCAGTGAAAGGGGGCACGGCTACACCTTC.

The CDR3 nucleotides read TGTGCCAGCAGCCCGGGACAGCGTGGCACTGAAGCTTTCTTT. Translating it yields CASSPGQRGTEAFF. This chain joins TRBV6-5 and TRBJ1-1; 7 nucleotides line up with TRBD1. The germline V gene encodes CDR1 MNHEY and CDR2 SVGAGI. The V segment lost 6 bases and the J segment 4 bases; nucleotides outside the gene matches: 8. CDR3 length: 14 residues.

The rearrangement uses TRBV3-1 (or the pseudogene TRBV3-2) and TRBJ1-2; D not resolved. This CDR3 comprises 13 residues. Trimming stripped 4 bases from V and 1 base from J, with 7 bases between. CDR1 and CDR2 (germline): LGHDT, YNNKEL (reference sequence). The CDR3 region has the DNA TGTGCCAGCAGCCCCCCTTATAACTATGGCTACACCTTC. As protein: CASSPPYNYGYTF.